What follows are 11 T cell receptor beta chains derived from one specimen sequenced in a study of Ad26.COV2.S vaccination and SARS-CoV-2 variants. TCRdb keeps only in-frame clones here, not all; method: immunoSEQ multiplex PCR. The sample consists of 440,000 or so clones, roughly 87% of them appearing once. The sample's treatment: 19 received Ad26.COV2.S at low or high dose, single or two shots; five or six received placebo; per-sample allocation not given. After the first vaccine or placebo injection, samples were drawn on day 63. Sample: peripheral blood, taken in a trial of Ad26.COV2.S vaccine versus placebo. The receptors stem from a person aged 18 to 65 who received the Ad26.COV2.S COVID-19 vaccine or a placebo.

The genes are TRBV28 and TRBJ2-2, with D possibly matching TRBD1 (6 bases). Germline V gene lookup returns CDR1 MDHEN and CDR2 SYDVKM. The V end was cut by 6 bases, the J end by 0 bases, with 14 bases between. This CDR3 has 16 residues. CDR3 DNA sequence: TGTGCCAGCAGAGCTACAGGGTACGCGAACACCGGGGAGCTGTTTTTT. It yields the protein CASRATGYANTGELFF. The variable domain in full, with the rest retrieved from reference TRBV28 and TRBJ2-2, is DVKVTQSSRYLVKRTGEKVFLECVQDMDHENMFWYRQDPGLGLRLIYFSYDVKMKEKGDIPEGYSVSREKKERFSLILESASTNQTSMYLCASRATGYANTGELFFGEGSRLTVL.

The V gene is TRBV11-3, the J gene TRBJ2-1; D perhaps matches TRBD2 (6 bases). The CDR3 loop spans 14 amino acids. V gave up 6 bases and J gave up 2 bases, with 11 bases separating them. Germline CDR1 SGHNT, CDR2 YENEEA. The CDR3: CASSPDYPYNEQFF. For the CDR3, the DNA is TGTGCCAGCAGTCCGGACTATCCCTACAATGAGCAGTTCTTC.

The V gene is TRBV7-9, the J gene TRBJ2-1; TRBD2 matches at 7 bases. CDR1 and CDR2 (germline): SEHNR, FQNEAQ (reference sequence). This CDR3 spans 14 amino acids. Trimming cost V 6 bases and J 9 bases; bases outside gene matches: 11. The CDR3 DNA reads TGTGCCAGCAGAAGGGGAGGGCCGGTCGGTGAGCAGTTCTTC. It codes for CASRRGGPVGEQFF.

A remark on this clone: This sample includes further DNA sequences coding for the same CDR3. The rearrangement uses TRBV19 and TRBJ2-7, with D tentatively TRBD1 or TRBD2 (7 bases each). Germline CDR1 is LNHDA and CDR2 is SQIVND (reference sequence). This CDR3 spans 14 amino acids. The V and J ends lost 3 bases and 3 bases respectively, with 12 bases between them. The CDR3 is CASSIGGDSYEQYF. Written as DNA, the CDR3 is TGTGCCAGTAGTATTGGGGGGGACAGCTACGAGCAGTACTTC.

J is TRBJ2-1 and V is TRBV3-1 (or the pseudogene TRBV3-2); no firm D call. This CDR3 region has 16 residues. V was cut by 5 bases and J by 0 bases, with 14 bases left in between. The germline gives CDR1 LGHDT, CDR2 YNNKEL (reference sequence). The DNA of the CDR3 is TGTGCCAGCAGCAAGGACGGAGTAAGCTCCTACAATGAGCAGTTCTTC. It translates to CASSKDGVSSYNEQFF.

V and J are TRBV7-3 and TRBJ2-6; D is possibly TRBD1 (5 bases). The CDR3 consists of 16 residues. CDR1 and CDR2 (germline): SGHTA, FQGTGA. The V end was cut by 4 bases, the J end by 4 bases, with 14 bases between. The CDR3 loop reads CASSSTQGPGANVLTF. The DNA of the CDR3 is TGTGCCAGCAGCTCGACGCAGGGTCCCGGGGCCAACGTCCTGACTTTC.

This clone was seen only once. This rearrangement joins TRBV27 to TRBJ2-7; no firm D call. This CDR3 is built from 15 residues. Germline V gives CDR1 MNHEY, CDR2 SMNVEV (reference sequence). Trimming removed 1 base at V and 4 bases at J, with 14 bases between. As DNA, the CDR3 is TGTGCCAGCAGTTTATACCCGAGTGAGAAATACGAGCAGTACTTC. Residues: CASSLYPSEKYEQYF.

The CDR3, as DNA: TGCGCCAGCAGCCGGAGTAGCACAGATACGCAGTATTTT. This sequence encodes CASSRSSTDTQYF. The chain links TRBV5-1 to TRBJ2-3; D is undetermined. This CDR3 has 13 amino acids. V was cut by 4 bases and J by 0 bases, with 6 bases left in between. The V gene's germline CDR1 is SGHRS and CDR2 YFSETQ. The whole variable domain, remainder taken from reference TRBV5-1 and TRBJ2-3, is KAGVTQTPRYLIKTRGQQVTLSCSPISGHRSVSWYQQTPGQGLQFLFEYFSETQRNKGNFPGRFSGRQFSNSRSEMNVSTLELGDSALYLCASSRSSTDTQYFGPGTRLTVL.

The chain carries TRBV24-1 and TRBJ2-7; unclear D gene. The CDR3 is 11 amino acids. CDR1 is KGHDR and CDR2 is SFDVKD in the germline V gene. Trimming took off 9 bases at V and 4 bases at J, with 9 bases between the two ends. The CDR3 protein is CATSDGYEQYF. Written as DNA, the CDR3 is TGTGCCACCTCGGACGGTTACGAGCAGTACTTC.

This clone was observed a few times. The chain uses TRBV27 and TRBJ1-4; D is uncertain. The CDR3 consists of 12 residues. Trimming left V 3 bases short and J 7 bases short, with 6 bases between. Per the germline V gene, CDR1 is MNHEY and CDR2 is SMNVEV (reference sequence). This CDR3 reads CASSFRGEKLFF. The CDR3 DNA sequence: TGTGCCAGCAGTTTCAGAGGTGAAAAACTGTTTTTT.

This sequence joins TRBV25-1 and TRBJ2-7; TRBD2 is a possible D gene (6 bases). This CDR3 has 16 amino acids. Per germline, CDR1 MGHDK and CDR2 SYGVNS. The V end was cut by 3 bases, the J end by 8 bases, with 23 bases between. The CDR3 DNA reads TGTGCCAGCAGTGACGCCGGAGGGGAACACTCTAAAAAGCAGTACTTC. Residues: CASSDAGGEHSKKQYF.